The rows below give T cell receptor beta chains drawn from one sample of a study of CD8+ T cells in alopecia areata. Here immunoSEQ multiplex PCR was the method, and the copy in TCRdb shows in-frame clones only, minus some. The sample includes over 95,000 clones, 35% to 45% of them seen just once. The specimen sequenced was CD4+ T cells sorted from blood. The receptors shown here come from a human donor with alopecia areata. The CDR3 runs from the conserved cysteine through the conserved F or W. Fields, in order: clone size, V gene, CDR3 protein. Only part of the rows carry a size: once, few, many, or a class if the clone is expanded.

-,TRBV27,CASSRGMGNQPQHF
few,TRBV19,CASSGGAGRNEQFF
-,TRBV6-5,CASTRSGVAYNEQFF
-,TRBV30,CACDRGANYGYTF
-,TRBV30,CAWSTGQGGSPLHF
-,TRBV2,CASRLQWSNSPLHF
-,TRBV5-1,CASSLAGTDVDGYTF
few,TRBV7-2,CASSLVGMNTEAFF
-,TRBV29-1,CSVEDPLTAYGYTF
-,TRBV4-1,CASSRDRGQNTGELFF
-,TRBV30,CAWSPGQGSYTF
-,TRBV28,CASSRFGLTYEQYF
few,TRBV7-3,CASSLMSDGMGDTQYF
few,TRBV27,CASSPRPGQLSTDTQYF
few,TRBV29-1,CSVDGAVSSYNEQFF
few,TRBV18,CASSPQPGEGYTF
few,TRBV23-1,CASRRAALDTEAFF
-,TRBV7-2,CASSTTGTTTYEQYF
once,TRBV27,CASRGRDRVRRGQFF
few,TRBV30,CAWNWEHTQYF
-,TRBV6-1,CASSDVRAGHYEQYF
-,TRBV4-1,CASSTVNMGFTDTQYF
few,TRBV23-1,CASRVAGKLFF
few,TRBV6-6,CASSYSGGGNQPQHF
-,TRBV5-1,CASSLAGRESQYF
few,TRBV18,CASSRGRTEAFF
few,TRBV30,CAWSRNSDSTEAFF
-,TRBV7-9,CASSRRAVSSYNEQFF
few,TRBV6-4,CASSRDRLTGELFF
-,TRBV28,CASSFSGDPYNEQFF
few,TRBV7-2,CASSLVRGPQPQHF
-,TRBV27,CASSFSSAYEQYF
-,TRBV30,CAWSAGTGAGYEQYF
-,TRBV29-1,CSVEDSGGTSGAQYF
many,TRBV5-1,CASLQGAGETQYF
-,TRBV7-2,CASSLSRDETQYF
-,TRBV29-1,CSGFNVAGGRDTQYF
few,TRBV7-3,CASSSQPGQGGEQYF
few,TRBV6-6,CASSPTGDYGYTF
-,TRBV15,CATSRRQGGGETQYF
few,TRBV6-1,CASKARQQDNQPQHF
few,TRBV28,CASSLSTGELFF
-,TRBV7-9,CASSFGGSYEQYF
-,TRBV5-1,CASSAGTSGGGRHEQFF
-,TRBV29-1,CSAQEDRSYEQYF